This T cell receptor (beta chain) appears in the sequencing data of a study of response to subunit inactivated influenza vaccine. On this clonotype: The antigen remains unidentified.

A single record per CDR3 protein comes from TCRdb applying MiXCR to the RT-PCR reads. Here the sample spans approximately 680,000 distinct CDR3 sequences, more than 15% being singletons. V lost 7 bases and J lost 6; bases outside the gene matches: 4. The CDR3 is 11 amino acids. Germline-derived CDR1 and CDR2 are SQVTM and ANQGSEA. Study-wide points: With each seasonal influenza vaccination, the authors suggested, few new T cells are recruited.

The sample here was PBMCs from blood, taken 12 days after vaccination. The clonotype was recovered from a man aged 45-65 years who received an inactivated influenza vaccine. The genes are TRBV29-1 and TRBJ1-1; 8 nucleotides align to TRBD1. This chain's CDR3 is CSGQGRAEAFF. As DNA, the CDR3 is TGCAGCGGACAGGGGAGAGCTGAAGCTTTCTTT.